The source of this T cell receptor (beta chain) is a study of blood T cell repertoires in COVID-19 (dated by TCRdb to 2018 to 2021). Concerning the study at large: Samples from collaborators originated in the United States, Italy and Spain and spanned both the acute and convalescent phases of COVID-19. The repertoires were released in a freely available public database intended as a resource for research on the immune response to SARS-CoV-2. Where available, HLA class I and class II types were obtained from metadata supplied by the sample provider rather than from assay-based typing. Samples came from the ongoing ImmuneRACE study (first 160 participants) plus 1,254 subjects from 6 global collaborators. Deeply sampled blood TCRbeta repertoires from subjects exposed to, actively infected with, or recovered from COVID-19 were included in the dataset. A de-identified subject ID, COVID-19 status, age in years and sex were almost always included in the sample metadata. The material from the prospective study consisted of cDNA or gDNA derived from T cells, B-cell-depleted T cells, or PBMCs. The research as a whole found: Clinical and demographic metadata were provided uncurated, with the amount varying by source and participant.

The collaborating institutions used their own protocols to collect whole blood in K2EDTA tubes. For TCRbeta analysis, collaborators shipped samples as frozen whole blood, isolated PBMCs, or DNA extracted from either of those sample types. Remarks on this clone: The antigen it binds to is not known. No base qualities exist here, and no much larger clone lies one base off it.

Germline trimming amounts to 3 bases on V and 3 bases on J, with 8 as the count of junction bases outside the gene matches. Its CDR3 holds 16 amino acids, cysteine through phenylalanine. The CDR3 DNA has 48 bases and is translated from base 1. As encoded in the germline V gene, CDR1 is KGHDR while CDR2 is SFDVKD. The immunoSEQ Assay, a bias-controlled multiplex PCR, was used to amplify TCRbeta CDR3 regions from genomic DNA. As for how the authors treated the data: The number of nucleated cells in each sample was estimated by amplification of reference gene primers within the assay. Sequence reads were collapsed and filtered to measure the absolute abundance of every unique TCRbeta CDR3 rearrangement. For each sample, productive Simpson clonality was calculated by taking the square root of Simpson's diversity index across productive rearrangements. As stored in TCRdb, this immuneACCESS dataset retains in-frame rearrangements with V and J assigned. A fraction of the clones does not appear; measured against another copy, unresolved V genes explain less than half of the discrepancy, and the remainder lacks a known reason. V, J and clone size are those of that table, while D and trimming were read from the DNA. The sample contains more than 85,000 clones, roughly 92% of them found a single time. 0.97% of the sample goes to the ten largest clones.

The sequenced sample was peripheral blood. The rearrangement combines TRBV24-1 with TRBJ2-7, with 9 bases matching TRBD1. The sequence derives from a man in his sixties with acute or convalescent COVID-19. In nucleotide form, the sequence is TGTGCCACCAGTGATCAACAGGGGGCTCGGGTCTACGAGCAGTACTTC. Translated, this gives CATSDQQGARVYEQYF.